Presented here are 24 T cell receptor beta chains from one specimen sequenced in a study of blood T cell repertoires in COVID-19. Using immunoSEQ multiplex PCR, the repertoire was profiled, and TCRdb retains in-frame clones only, with some absent. The repertoire holds roughly 120,000 clones, with 87% as singletons. The sequencing sample was made of peripheral blood. These receptor sequences come from a human donor in a cohort sampled during active COVID-19.

CDR3: CASSPEASSGANVLTF. The CDR3 DNA sequence: TGTGCCAGCAGCCCCGAGGCCTCCTCTGGGGCCAACGTCCTGACTTTC. The chain is built from TRBV5-4 and TRBJ2-6; no clear D gene. V lost 4 bases to trimming and J lost 0 bases, with 11 bases between them. CDR1 is SGHNT and CDR2 is YYREEE in the germline V gene (reference sequence). The CDR3 covers 16 residues.

CDR3 sequence (DNA): TGTGCCAGCAGTGATCCTCTTACCGGACAAATCACAGATACGCAGTATTTT. Translating it yields CASSDPLTGQITDTQYF. This rearrangement joins TRBV25-1 to TRBJ2-3, with D perhaps TRBD1 (5 bases). Germline values: CDR1 MGHDK, CDR2 SYGVNS. This CDR3 has 17 amino acids. V was clipped by 3 bases and J by 2 bases, with 18 bases between them.

This clone appeared once. The rearrangement uses TRBV9 and TRBJ2-1, with D possibly being TRBD1 (5 bases). The CDR3 loop spans 17 amino acids. The germline V gene has CDR1 SGDLS and CDR2 YYNGEE. Trimming took off 0 bases at V and 0 bases at J, with 13 bases between the two ends. The CDR3 nucleotides are TGTGCCAGCAGCGTAGGGCAGGGCTCAAGCTCCTACAATGAGCAGTTCTTC. It translates to CASSVGQGSSSYNEQFF.

The rearrangement links TRBV7-2 to TRBJ2-7; 10 nucleotides line up with TRBD2. V lost 4 bases and J lost 7; bases outside the gene matches: 4. The CDR3 has 13 residues. Looked up from germline, CDR1 is SGHTA and CDR2 is FQGNSA. CDR3: CASSSSSGREQYF. The CDR3 DNA reads TGTGCCAGCAGCTCCTCTAGCGGGAGAGAGCAGTACTTC.

J is TRBJ2-3 and V is TRBV28; 11 bases line up with TRBD2. Germline V CDR1 and CDR2: MDHEN, SYDVKM. The CDR3 is 16 amino acids. The junction had 7 bases not matched to a gene; V was cut back by 6 bases and J by 2 bases. Here the CDR3 reads CASSWTSGSFTDTQYF. The CDR3 DNA reads TGTGCCAGCAGCTGGACTAGCGGGTCTTTCACAGATACGCAGTATTTT.

The chain uses TRBV6-2 or TRBV6-3 and TRBJ1-1, with D possibly being TRBD1 (5 bases). Germline values: CDR1 MNHEY, CDR2 SVGEGT. V lost 6 bases and J 0 bases, leaving 20 bases between the germline ends. The CDR3 is 17 amino acids. The CDR3 loop reads CASSPLNPTVMNTEAFF. CDR3 DNA: TGTGCCAGCAGCCCTCTGAATCCGACAGTTATGAACACTGAAGCTTTCTTT.

This sequence joins TRBV10-3 and TRBJ2-7; 11 nucleotides align to TRBD1. Germline V gene data show CDR1 as ENHRY and CDR2 as SYGVKD. V was clipped by 5 bases and J by 0 bases; unmatched bases: 9. CDR3 length: 17 residues. CDR3 sequence: CAISKQPGQGGSYEQYF. As DNA, the CDR3 is TGTGCCATCAGTAAACAACCGGGACAGGGGGGCTCCTACGAGCAGTACTTC.

This chain joins TRBV3-1 (or the pseudogene TRBV3-2) and TRBJ1-1; TRBD1 matches 8 bases. V lost 4 bases and J lost 5; bases outside the gene matches: 6. The CDR3 sequence is 14 residues long. Germline V gene sequence: CDR1 LGHDT, CDR2 YNNKEL (reference sequence). The CDR3 protein is CASSLPGQATEAFF. In DNA, the CDR3 is TGTGCCAGCAGCCTCCCGGGACAGGCAACTGAAGCTTTCTTT.

The chain joins TRBV27 to TRBJ1-5; 9 bases line up with TRBD1. The CDR3 runs to 14 residues. V shed 5 bases and J 5 bases; nucleotides not matched to a gene: 4. CDR1 and CDR2 from the germline V gene are MNHEY and SMNVEV (reference sequence). The CDR3 DNA reads as TGTGCCAGCAGTCCCCGACAGGGGGATCAGCCCCAGCATTTT. Protein product: CASSPRQGDQPQHF.

Only one count was recorded for this clone. The V gene is TRBV24-1, the J gene TRBJ1-5; 7 positions agree with TRBD1. This CDR3 region has 19 residues. Germline V lookup: CDR1 KGHDR, CDR2 SFDVKD. V lost 5 bases, J lost 1 base, and 16 bases stayed unmatched. CDR3 protein: CATSASSLRQGGSNQPQHF. In nucleotides, the CDR3 is TGTGCCACCAGTGCCTCCTCCCTTAGACAGGGCGGGAGCAATCAGCCCCAGCATTTT.

This chain uses TRBV6-5 with TRBJ2-5; D might be TRBD1 (6 bases). The germline V and J ends were trimmed by 6 bases and 5 bases, with 10 bases remaining between them. The CDR3 loop spans 12 amino acids. The V gene's germline CDR1 is MNHEY and CDR2 SVGAGI. CDR3 nucleotide sequence: TGTGCCAGCAGAACAGGGTCGGAGACCCAGTACTTC. Encoded protein: CASRTGSETQYF.

CDR3 coding DNA: TGTGCCAGCAGCCCCTATGGGGGGGCGCGGGCAGATACGCAGTATTTT. Encoded protein: CASSPYGGARADTQYF. This chain joins TRBV7-3 and TRBJ2-3, with a possible D match to TRBD2 (7 bases). Germline lookup yields CDR1 SGHTA and CDR2 FQGTGA. Trimming left V 5 bases short and J 4 bases short, with 19 bases between. This CDR3 is 16 amino acids long. Combining the CDR3 with reference TRBV7-3 and TRBJ2-3 gives the whole variable domain GAGVSQTPSNKVTEKGKYVELRCDPISGHTALYWYRQSLGQGPEFLIYFQGTGAADDSGLPNDRFFAVRPEGSVSTLKIQRTERGDSAVYLCASSPYGGARADTQYFGPGTRLTVL.

The chain is built from TRBV10-2 and TRBJ2-7, with 7 bases matching TRBD2. Trimming removed 6 bases from V and 1 base from J; junction bases left unmatched: 6. In germline, CDR1 is WSHSY, CDR2 SAAADI. CDR3 length: 14 residues. This CDR3 is CASRAPGLSYEQYF. DNA of the CDR3: TGCGCCAGCAGGGCGCCGGGACTATCCTACGAGCAGTACTTC.

The genes are TRBV7-2 and TRBJ1-2; the D gene is possibly TRBD1 (5 bases). This CDR3 has 14 residues. Trimming removed 5 bases at V and 5 bases at J, with 15 bases between. Germline CDR1 SGHTA, CDR2 FQGNSA. The CDR3 sequence: CASSLRQGKYGYTF. Here the CDR3 DNA reads TGTGCCAGCAGCCTTCGGCAGGGCAAGTATGGCTACACCTTC.

V is TRBV19 and J is TRBJ1-5, with 8 bases that match TRBD1. The junction had 17 bases not matched to a gene; V was cut back by 6 bases and J by 7 bases. CDR3 length equals 17 residues. Germline loops: CDR1 LNHDA, CDR2 SQIVND (reference sequence). This CDR3 is CASRGGTGISSRQPQHF. The CDR3 DNA is TGTGCCAGTAGGGGGGGGACAGGCATCTCTTCGAGACAGCCCCAGCATTTT.

This chain joins TRBV15 and TRBJ1-2; unclear D gene. Germline V gene data show CDR1 as LNHNV and CDR2 as YYDKDF (reference sequence). The V end was cut by 1 base, the J end by 5 bases, with 8 bases between. CDR3 length: 13 residues. CDR3 residues: CATSRGGSYGYTF. In DNA, the CDR3 is TGTGCCACCAGCAGAGGAGGGAGTTATGGCTACACCTTC.

The table lists this clone with a few counts. J is TRBJ2-2 and V is TRBV11-2, with D perhaps matching TRBD2 (6 bases). Trimming cost V 5 bases and J 1 base, with 8 bases left between them. Germline V gene data show CDR1 as SGHAT and CDR2 as FQNNGV. The CDR3 is 14 amino acids. The CDR3 reads CASSIGGNTGELFF. CDR3 sequence (DNA): TGTGCCAGCAGCATCGGGGGGAACACCGGGGAGCTGTTTTTT.

This chain connects TRBV7-9 to TRBJ2-5, with 14 bases aligning to TRBD2. CDR1 SEHNR and CDR2 FQNEAQ come from the germline V gene (reference sequence). The CDR3 consists of 18 residues. V lost 3 bases and J lost 2; bases outside the gene matches: 8. The CDR3 coding sequence is TGTGCCAGCAGCTTCCGACTAGCGGGGGGGCCGGGACAAGAGACCCAGTACTTC. Translation: CASSFRLAGGPGQETQYF.

The CDR3 is CASSLAASGGAIQETQYF. In nucleotides, the CDR3 is TGTGCCAGCAGTTTGGCGGCTAGCGGGGGCGCCATCCAAGAGACCCAGTACTTC. This chain joins TRBV28 and TRBJ2-5, with 10 nucleotides matching TRBD2. The CDR3 spans 18 residues. From germline, CDR1 is MDHEN and CDR2 SYDVKM. With V trimmed by 3 bases and J by 1 base, 11 bases remained unmatched.

The chain links TRBV5-4 to TRBJ2-5; no clear D gene. Per the germline V gene, CDR1 is SGHNT and CDR2 is YYREEE (reference sequence). V was clipped by 4 bases and J by 2 bases, with 12 bases between them. The CDR3 has 14 residues. As DNA, the CDR3 is TGTGCCAGCAGCAGCGACTCCCCACAAGAGACCCAGTACTTC. Amino acid sequence: CASSSDSPQETQYF.

The chain uses TRBV4-2 and TRBJ2-7, with 9 bases fitting TRBD2. The CDR3 extends over 16 amino acids. Germline V gene lookup returns CDR1 LGHNA and CDR2 YNFKEQ. The trim removed 0 bases at V and 5 bases at J, leaving 8 bases unmatched. The CDR3 protein is CASSQDLSGSSNEQYF. The CDR3 nucleotides read TGTGCCAGCAGCCAAGATCTTAGCGGGAGTTCAAACGAGCAGTACTTC.

This chain joins TRBV20-1 and TRBJ1-2, with D hard to call. The V and J ends lost 5 bases and 2 bases respectively, with 6 bases between them. Germline V gene lookup returns CDR1 DFQATT and CDR2 SNEGSKA (reference sequence). The CDR3 contains 11 residues. The CDR3: CSAERNYGYTF. In DNA form, the CDR3 reads TGCAGTGCTGAGCGAAACTATGGCTACACCTTC.

V gene TRBV18 combines with J gene TRBJ1-6, with a tentative D call TRBD1 (5 bases). There are 17 residues in the CDR3. Trimming took 4 bases from V and 7 from J, leaving 20 bases between them. Germline loops: CDR1 KGHSH, CDR2 LQKENI. The CDR3 bases are TGTGCCAGCTCACACTCGCCGCGGCAGGGACTCAATTCACCCCTCCACTTT. This encodes CASSHSPRQGLNSPLHF.

CDR3 in DNA: TGTGCCAGCAGCTTGAGACAGGGAAAGAACACTGAAGCTTTCTTT. It specifies CASSLRQGKNTEAFF. The chain recombines TRBV5-4 with TRBJ1-1, with 7 bases matching TRBD1. Germline V lookup: CDR1 SGHNT, CDR2 YYREEE (reference sequence). The CDR3 extends over 15 amino acids. J was trimmed by 1 base and V by 1 base; bases with no gene match: 4. Full variable domain (rest looked up from reference TRBV5-4 and TRBJ1-1): ETGVTQSPTHLIKTRGQQVTLRCSSQSGHNTVSWYQQALGQGPQFIFQYYREEENGRGNFPPRFSGLQFPNYSSELNVNALELDDSALYLCASSLRQGKNTEAFFGQGTRLTVV.